This entry lists 25 T cell receptor beta chains sequenced from one sample in a study of T cell repertoires in cytomegalovirus infection (dated by TCRdb to 2018 to 2020). In light of the paper, this sample's treatment or condition label describes: in vitro stimulation with specific CMV peptide epitopes to enrich CMV-specific T cells. TCRdb lists the instrument as Illumina HiSeq 1500. Using fastp trimming at Q25 and MiXCR clonotype assembly, TCRdb reanalyzed the public sequencing data and kept in-frame beta chains. Identical CDR3 protein sequences are pooled into one entry, listed with their most common genes and DNA. Within this sample are about 920,000 distinct CDR3 sequences, with 25% to 40% of them counted one time only. The ten largest account for around 15% of the sample. The antigens of these receptors remain unknown. The sequencing used cultured CD8+ T cells from PBMCs, collected from culture after CMV antigen stimulation. The receptors were sampled from a human donor in good health (CMV status not recorded). Some clones in this sample may be carry-over from other donors' samples.

This chain joins TRBV29-1 and TRBJ1-3, with no clear D. Germline values: CDR1 SQVTM, CDR2 ANQGSEA. V lost 3 bases to trimming and J lost 2 bases, with 5 bases between them. The CDR3 runs 12 residues. The CDR3 spells CSVELPGNTIYF. CDR3 sequence (DNA): TGCAGCGTTGAGCTACCTGGAAACACCATATATTTT.

The gene calls are TRBV7-6 and TRBJ2-1, with 10 bases aligning to TRBD2. Germline trimming cut 6 bases from V and 9 bases from J; bases unmatched to any gene: 11. Germline V gives CDR1 SGHVS, CDR2 FNYEAQ. This CDR3 comprises 15 residues. CDR3 region: CASSLAGDLWGEQFF. In DNA, the CDR3 is TGTGCCAGCAGTCTAGCGGGGGATCTCTGGGGTGAGCAGTTCTTC.

The rearrangement uses TRBV19 and TRBJ2-7; D ambiguous. Germline CDR1 is LNHDA and CDR2 is SQIVND (reference sequence). With 3 bases removed from V and 3 bases from J, the gap between germline ends came to 9 bases. CDR3 length: 13 amino acids. CDR3 in DNA: TGTGCCAGTAGTATTTCTAGGTTCTACGAGCAGTACTTC. Residues: CASSISRFYEQYF.

The chain is built from TRBV19 and TRBJ1-1; no clear D. The CDR3 runs to 13 residues. V lost 7 bases to trimming and J lost 2 bases, with 11 bases between them. Germline V gene data show CDR1 as LNHDA and CDR2 as SQIVND (reference sequence). The chain's CDR3 is CASKLGSNTEAFF. CDR3 bases: TGTGCCAGTAAGTTGGGGTCAAACACTGAAGCTTTCTTT.

A few counts support this clonotype. The rearrangement joins TRBV2 to TRBJ2-4, with D perhaps matching TRBD2 (5 bases). There are 16 residues in the CDR3. Germline values: CDR1 SNHLY, CDR2 FYNNEI. The germline V and J ends were trimmed by 3 bases and 2 bases, with 14 bases remaining between them. The CDR3 reads CASSERADFSKNIQYF. CDR3 bases: TGTGCCAGCAGTGAGCGGGCGGATTTTTCCAAAAACATTCAGTACTTC.

There are a few counts of this clonotype. The CDR3 loop reads CASSSYGGEKLFF. CDR3 bases: TGTGCCAGCAGCTCGTACGGAGGTGAAAAACTGTTTTTT. This rearrangement joins TRBV5-4 to TRBJ1-4; D unclear. Trimming pared 3 bases from V and 7 bases from J, leaving 10 bases between. CDR1 is SGHNT, CDR2 YYREEE, per germline (reference sequence). The length of the CDR3 is 13 residues.

The J gene is TRBJ2-7, the V gene TRBV19, with D tentatively TRBD1 (6 bases). Per the germline V gene, CDR1 is LNHDA and CDR2 is SQIVND (reference sequence). The length of the CDR3 is 15 residues. V was pared by 3 bases and J by 0 bases, with 12 bases between. The CDR3 sequence: CASSIIGQSSYEQYF. In DNA form, the CDR3 reads TGTGCCAGTAGTATCATTGGACAGAGCTCCTACGAGCAGTACTTC.

This chain links TRBV20-1 with TRBJ2-3; no definite D call. Germline CDR1 reads DFQATT; CDR2 reads SNEGSKA (reference sequence). The CDR3 is 12 residues long. V lost 0 bases, J lost 5 bases, and 6 bases lay in between. The CDR3 sequence is CSARDQRDTQYF. The CDR3 nucleotides read TGCAGTGCTAGAGATCAAAGAGATACGCAGTATTTT.

This chain connects TRBV7-4 to TRBJ1-1; D is unclear. Trimming pared 2 bases from V and 1 base from J, leaving 14 bases between. Germline V gene sequence: CDR1 SGHVT, CDR2 SQSDAQ. CDR3 length: 16 residues. The chain's CDR3 is CASSLNGETTNTEAFF. The CDR3 DNA follows: TGTGCCAGCAGCTTAAACGGGGAAACGACGAACACTGAAGCTTTCTTT. Filled out from reference TRBV7-4 and TRBJ1-1, the complete variable domain reads GAGVSQSPRYKVAKRGRDVALRCDSISGHVTLYWYRQTLGQGSEVLTYSQSDAQRDKSGRPSGRFSAERPERSVSTLKIQRTEQGDSAVYLCASSLNGETTNTEAFFGQGTRLTVV.

The rearrangement joins TRBV4-1 to TRBJ2-1; 11 bases map to TRBD2. CDR1 is MGHRA, CDR2 YSYEKL, per germline. This CDR3 has 16 amino acids. The junction had 11 bases not matched to a gene; V was cut back by 5 bases and J by 8 bases. Written as DNA, the CDR3 is TGCGCCAGCAGCTCTTCGGGACTAGCGGATTTGCATGAGCAGTTCTTC. This codes for CASSSSGLADLHEQFF.

This clonotype was picked up a small number of times. The CDR3 region is CATREGGNTEAFF. DNA for the CDR3: TGTGCCACCAGAGAAGGGGGGAACACTGAAGCTTTCTTT. This chain connects TRBV24-1 to TRBJ1-1; D might be TRBD1 (6 bases). V was shortened by 7 bases and J by 1 base, with 9 bases between the two germline ends. The CDR3 runs to 13 residues. Germline-derived CDR1 and CDR2 are KGHDR and SFDVKD.

This clonotype was detected many times. The CDR3 DNA reads TGCGCCAGCAGGGGGGACAGCCTTAACTATGGCTACACCTTC. Residues: CASRGDSLNYGYTF. The chain recombines TRBV5-1 with TRBJ1-2; 7 nucleotides line up with TRBD1. The CDR3 extends over 14 amino acids. The V segment lost 5 bases and the J segment 1 base; nucleotides outside the gene matches: 5. Germline V CDR1 and CDR2: SGHRS, YFSETQ.

This clonotype was recorded a few times. J is TRBJ2-2 and V is TRBV7-8; the D is unclear. CDR1 is SGHVS and CDR2 is FQNEAQ in the germline V gene. The CDR3 loop spans 15 amino acids. Trimming left V 1 base short and J 4 bases short, with 10 bases between. The CDR3 DNA reads as TGTGCCAGCAGCTTAGTCGCGGCGGTCACCGGGGAGCTGTTTTTT. Its protein product is CASSLVAAVTGELFF.

The chain employs TRBV9 and TRBJ2-3; D may be TRBD2 (6 bases). V shed 4 bases and J shed 0 bases, with 18 bases lying between them. Germline-derived CDR1 and CDR2 are SGDLS and YYNGEE. The CDR3 contains 17 residues. This chain's CDR3 is CASSPVGASASTDTQYF. The DNA of the CDR3 is TGTGCCAGCAGCCCCGTCGGGGCTAGCGCGAGCACAGATACGCAGTATTTT.

This clonotype was observed many times. CDR3 protein: CASSLSLANTDTQYF. CDR3 DNA: TGTGCCAGCAGCTTAAGTCTAGCAAACACAGATACGCAGTATTTT. The chain links TRBV7-6 to TRBJ2-3, with D tentatively TRBD2 (5 bases). This CDR3 comprises 15 residues. V shed 2 bases and J shed 2 bases, with 11 bases lying between them. In germline, CDR1 is SGHVS, CDR2 FNYEAQ.

V usage is TRBV27 and J usage is TRBJ2-7; 10 bases are a match to TRBD1. V lost 1 base to trimming and J lost 4 bases; unmatched junction nucleotides: 10. The V gene's germline CDR1 is MNHEY and CDR2 SMNVEV (reference sequence). The CDR3 extends over 17 amino acids. This CDR3 is CASSLWPGTGEVYEQYF. Written as DNA, the CDR3 is TGTGCCAGCAGTTTATGGCCCGGGACAGGGGAGGTTTACGAGCAGTACTTC.

The J gene is TRBJ2-4, the V gene TRBV20-1; D gene uncertain. V was pared by 4 bases and J by 5 bases, with 3 bases between. This CDR3 is built from 10 residues. Germline V CDR1 and CDR2: DFQATT, SNEGSKA (reference sequence). The CDR3 is CSAIQNIQYF. CDR3 in DNA: TGCAGTGCTATCCAAAACATTCAGTACTTC.

The J gene is TRBJ2-1, the V gene TRBV27; 11 bases match TRBD2. The CDR3 sequence is 15 residues long. The germline V gene has CDR1 MNHEY and CDR2 SMNVEV (reference sequence). V shed 2 bases and J 8 bases; nucleotides not matched to a gene: 5. The CDR3 sequence: CASSLGSGGAYEQFF. CDR3 DNA: TGTGCCAGCAGTTTAGGTAGCGGGGGGGCCTATGAGCAGTTCTTC.

This clonotype came up many times. In DNA form, the CDR3 reads TGTGCCAGCAGTTTACCGGGACAGGGGACTTTCTCTGGAAACACCATATATTTT. It is translated as CASSLPGQGTFSGNTIYF. The chain employs TRBV7-2 and TRBJ1-3, with TRBD1 identical over 10 bases. The CDR3 sequence is 18 residues long. The V and J ends lost 6 bases and 0 bases, in that order; junction bases with no gene match: 11. Germline CDR1 SGHTA, CDR2 FQGNSA.

The chain recombines TRBV19 with TRBJ1-1; D is perhaps TRBD1 (5 bases). The CDR3 is 11 residues long. V lost 10 bases and J lost 6, with 12 bases in between. The germline V gene has CDR1 LNHDA and CDR2 SQIVND (reference sequence). The CDR3 coding sequence is TGTGCCACCAAGACAGAGGCTGAAGCTTTCTTT. It is translated as CATKTEAEAFF.

This chain links TRBV6-5 with TRBJ2-7, with 7 bases that match TRBD1. The CDR3 is 14 amino acids. The ends lost 9 bases at V and 5 bases at J; junction bases unmatched: 13. Germline assignment: CDR1 MNHEY and CDR2 SVGAGI. The CDR3 DNA is TGTGCCAGTGGGGACAGCCCTGGCGCCCACGAGCAGTACTTC. This translates into CASGDSPGAHEQYF.

The CDR3: CASRKDRGVLHGYTF. The CDR3 DNA sequence: TGTGCCAGCAGAAAGGACAGGGGGGTGCTCCATGGCTACACCTTC. The chain links TRBV27 to TRBJ1-2; 10 bases fit TRBD1. Unmatched junction bases numbered 10, after V lost 6 bases and J lost 6 bases. Looked up from germline, CDR1 is MNHEY and CDR2 is SMNVEV (reference sequence). CDR3 length equals 15 residues.

This clonotype was found many times. The V and J genes are TRBV7-2 and TRBJ2-5, with D perhaps TRBD1 or TRBD2 (5 bases each). Trimming left V 2 bases short and J 4 bases short, with 11 bases between. The germline V gene encodes CDR1 SGHTA and CDR2 FQGNSA. The CDR3 is made up of 14 amino acids. The CDR3 reads CASSLSGRRETQYF. The CDR3 DNA sequence: TGTGCCAGCAGCTTATCGGGGCGGCGAGAGACCCAGTACTTC.

This sequence joins TRBV9 and TRBJ2-2, with D possibly being TRBD1 (6 bases). Germline lookup yields CDR1 SGDLS and CDR2 YYNGEE. V dropped 4 bases and J dropped 6 bases, with 13 bases sitting between them. The CDR3 has 14 amino acids. The DNA for the CDR3 is TGTGCCAGCAGCACCCTAGGGGGTTCCGGGGAGCTGTTTTTT. Translation: CASSTLGGSGELFF.

The chain uses TRBV4-1 and TRBJ1-1, with D possibly being TRBD1 (6 bases). The germline V gene encodes CDR1 MGHRA and CDR2 YSYEKL. V lost 0 bases and J lost 1, with 24 bases in between. CDR3 length: 20 amino acids. CDR3 DNA sequence: TGCGCCAGCAGCCAAGATTTTGACGCGGGGGCCAGGCTGAAGAACACTGAAGCTTTCTTT. Its translation is CASSQDFDAGARLKNTEAFF.